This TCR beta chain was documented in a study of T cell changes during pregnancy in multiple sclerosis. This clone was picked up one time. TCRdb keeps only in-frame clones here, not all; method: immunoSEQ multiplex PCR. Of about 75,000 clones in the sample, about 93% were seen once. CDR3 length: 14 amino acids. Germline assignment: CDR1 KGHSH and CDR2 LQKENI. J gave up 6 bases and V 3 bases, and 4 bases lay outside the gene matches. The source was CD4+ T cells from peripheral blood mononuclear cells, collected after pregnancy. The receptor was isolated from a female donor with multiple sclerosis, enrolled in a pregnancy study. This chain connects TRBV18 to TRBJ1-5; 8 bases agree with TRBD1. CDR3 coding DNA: TGTGCCAGCTCACCTGGACAGGGTGGTCAGCCCCAGCATTTT. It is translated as CASSPGQGGQPQHF.